This T cell receptor beta chain was captured by sequencing in a study of T cell clonality in common variable immunodeficiency (dated by TCRdb to the mid-2010s). On the study overall, not on this receptor specifically: Even though DNA input was equal, the average per sample came to 65,000 to 100,000 unique sequences for controls compared with about 31,547 for CVID samples. Compared with healthy controls, CVID subjects showed increased TCRbeta clonality (t-test p = 0.018), a feature most characteristic of about a third of subjects. Correlations of repertoire features with clinical complications were constrained by heterogeneity among patients within the CVID cohort. According to the authors, figuring out what caused the increased clonality in CVID would require sequencing the repertoires of T cell subpopulations. Fewer deletions and N-nucleotide insertions were reportedly observed in CVID TCRbeta sequences, and highly modified clones with 13 or more V deletions were reportedly absent from CVID TCRbeta sequences. Fewer TCRbeta clones were shared among CVID subjects than among healthy controls (p < 0.0001).

Predominantly Caucasian heritage was noted among both the CVID patients and the healthy controls. Heparinized peripheral whole blood samples of about 5 to 9 ml were collected from each donor. TCRbeta CDR3 repertoires were sequenced from genomic DNA of adults with common variable immune deficiency (CVID) and healthy adult controls. The control group was made up of around 22 healthy adult volunteers (around 10 male and roughly twelve female) whose ages ranged from roughly 20 to 75 years, with a mean age of roughly 30. Diluted blood was density-centrifuged over Hypaque 1077 or Ficoll-Paque to isolate peripheral blood mononuclear cells. Genomic DNA was obtained from unsorted mononuclear cells through either Qiagen column purification or a centrifugation-based method. In its sample, this clone was seen many times. Its antigen remains undetermined. The sequenced fragment ends 3 residues before the CDR3 boundary, so the rest is inferred from the germline J gene.

Equivalent amounts of genomic DNA from CVID and control samples were used as sequencing input. For every sample, a 60 bp segment covering the rearranged TCRbeta CDR3 region was amplified and then sequenced. The immunoSEQ assay, a bias-corrected multiplex PCR combined with high-throughput sequencing, was used for TCRbeta amplification. In the authors' own workflow: Each unique nucleotide sequence was treated as a clone and annotated with V, D and J genes, copy number and frequency. Sequences were labeled productive if in frame, and non-productive if out of frame or containing stop codons. As previously described, clonality was calculated on the basis of Shannon's entropy. The predicted amino acid sequences of productive clones were used to derive the mean CDR3 Kyte-Doolittle hydropathy. Hierarchical clustering of scaled V gene usage was performed with the R hclust function using Manhattan distance and complete linkage. Sharing of clones by CDR3 amino acid sequence was evaluated through resampling of 12 repertoires per group over 100 rounds. The repertoires were searched for approximately 70 published EBV-specific and roughly 240 published CMV-specific TCRbeta sequences. A couple of CVID samples that yielded fewer than 10,000 sequences were excluded from the analysis, so around 38 CVID repertoires were retained. TCRdb carries this immuneACCESS record with in-frame sequences only. Its versions omit some clonotypes, under half of them owing to an unresolved V gene in the studies checked, with the rest unexplained. The D gene and trimming were derived from the DNA, and the V and J assignments and clone size from that table. The table puts about 39,000 clones in this sample, none counted just once. Around 2.6% of the sample is in the top ten clones.

The CDR3 spans 12 residues, from the cysteine through the phenylalanine. Sequencing covers 27 bases of the CDR3, shown here with the frame starting at base 1. Looking up the germline V gene (reference sequence) yields CDR1 GTSNPN and CDR2 SVGIG. Deletion took 1 base off V and 4 bases off J, with a span of 5 bases between the germline ends. This receptor chain uses TRBV30 and TRBJ1-3, with no reliable assignment of the D segment. The clonotype was recovered from a person aged 18-70 years in good health. Sequencing input: peripheral blood mononuclear cells. CDR3 bases read: TGTGCCTGGAGTGCGTCCGGAAACACC. Protein translation: CAWSASGNT. The CDR3 in its entirety is CAWSASGNTIYF.